Listed below are T cell receptor beta chains from one sample, sequenced in a study of cytomegalovirus exposure and HLA in healthy donors. The table came from immunoSEQ multiplex PCR; TCRdb's copy has only in-frame clones and leaves some out. Of over 150,000 clones in the sample, 84% were seen once. The specimen sequenced was PBMCs. These TCRs come from a girl aged 10 to 17 in good health and CMV-seropositive. The CDR3 runs from the conserved cysteine through the conserved F or W. A D gene is named only where the DNA matches it firmly. The listing skips clone size in some rows; elsewhere it reads once, few, many or a size class.

size	J	D	V	DNA	CDR3
-	TRBJ1-1	TRBD1	TRBV5-6	TGTGCCAGCAGTCCTAAACCGGGACAGGGGGCTGAAGCTTTCTTT	CASSPKPGQGAEAFF
-	TRBJ2-1	TRBD1	TRBV5-8	TGTGCCAGCAGCAAAGGACAGGGCTCCTACAATGAGCAGTTCTTC	CASSKGQGSYNEQFF
-	TRBJ2-7	-	TRBV6-5	TGTGCCAGCAGGGTCGGCCAGGGTCAAGAGGAGCAGTACTTC	CASRVGQGQEEQYF
-	TRBJ1-5	TRBD1	TRBV6-4	TGTGCCAGCAGTGACTCTACTTGGGGACAGGGGCGTCAGCCCCAGCATTTT	CASSDSTWGQGRQPQHF
-	TRBJ2-7	TRBD1	TRBV5-4	TGTGCCAGCAGCCTCGGACAGGACTACGAGCAGTACTTC	CASSLGQDYEQYF
-	TRBJ1-3	-	TRBV30	TGTGCCTGGAGTGTCGCGAAGGGAGTAAAGGGAAACACCATATATTTT	CAWSVAKGVKGNTIYF
-	TRBJ2-7	TRBD1	TRBV6-5	TGTGCCAGCAGTTACTCAGGGACAGGGGGCTACGAGCAGTACTTC	CASSYSGTGGYEQYF
-	TRBJ2-7	-	TRBV6-5	TGTGCCACCTGGGGTGGGAGCGAGCAGTACTTC	CATWGGSEQYF
-	TRBJ2-2	-	TRBV6-1	TGTGCCAGCAGTGAAGGGGGCGAGCTAAGCACCGGGGAGCTGTTTTTT	CASSEGGELSTGELFF
once	TRBJ1-2	-	TRBV6-5	TGTGCCAGCAGTTACGGGGGGGCGCGGGGCTACACCTTC	CASSYGGARGYTF
-	TRBJ2-6	-	TRBV5-8	TGTGCCAGCAGACAGGGCCTTACCCCTTCTGGGGCCAACGTCCTGACTTTC	CASRQGLTPSGANVLTF